This is a list of T cell receptor beta chains from one sample in a study of post-analysis software for immune sequencing data. A single record per CDR3 protein comes from TCRdb applying MiXCR to the PCR reads. The table records over 150,000 distinct CDR3 sequences, around 36% of them present only once. The sample here was blood, taken after autologous hematopoietic stem cell transplantation. The receptors originated from a girl between 5 and 17 years old with multiple sclerosis. The CDR3 runs from the conserved cysteine through the conserved F or W. A D gene is named only where the DNA matches it firmly. Clone size is given for some rows only: seen once, a few or many times, or a class if the clone is expanded.

size,J,V,D,length,CDR3,DNA
once,TRBJ2-1,TRBV27,TRBD1,13,CASSSRGHNEQFF,TGTGCCAGCAGTTCCAGGGGGCACAATGAGCAGTTCTTC
NA,TRBJ2-3,TRBV6-5,NA,15,CASSFLSGATDTQYF,TGTGCCAGCAGTTTCCTTTCCGGGGCCACAGATACGCAGTATTTT
NA,TRBJ2-1,TRBV6-2/TRBV6-3,NA,14,CASRVRGPHNEQFF,TGTGCCAGCAGAGTCCGGGGCCCTCACAATGAGCAGTTCTTC
many,TRBJ2-7,TRBV7-2,NA,14,CASSLVRGGYEQYF,TGTGCCAGCAGCTTAGTCAGAGGCGGCTACGAGCAGTACTTC
few,TRBJ2-7,TRBV20-1,NA,15,CSARRGRIWVGEQYF,TGCAGTGCTAGGAGGGGCAGGATTTGGGTGGGCGAGCAGTACTTC
NA,TRBJ2-2,TRBV11-3,NA,16,CASSFITDTNTGELFF,TGTGCCAGCAGCTTTATAACGGATACGAACACCGGGGAGCTGTTTTTT
NA,TRBJ2-7,TRBV14,TRBD2,16,CASSRGTLRDYREQYF,TGTGCCAGCAGCCGCGGTACACTCCGGGACTACCGCGAGCAGTACTTC
NA,TRBJ2-7,TRBV3-1,NA,15,CASSPQTGFPYEQYF,TGTGCCAGCAGCCCCCAGACGGGTTTCCCCTACGAGCAGTACTTC
NA,TRBJ2-3,TRBV20-1,NA,14,CSAADRAVTNTQYF,TGCAGTGCAGCGGACCGAGCGGTAACGAATACGCAGTATTTT
NA,TRBJ1-6,TRBV12-3/TRBV12-4,TRBD1,19,CASSFPGGGEGAVNSPLHF,TGTGCCAGCAGTTTCCCCGGGGGGGGGGAGGGGGCAGTTAATTCACCCCTCCACTTT